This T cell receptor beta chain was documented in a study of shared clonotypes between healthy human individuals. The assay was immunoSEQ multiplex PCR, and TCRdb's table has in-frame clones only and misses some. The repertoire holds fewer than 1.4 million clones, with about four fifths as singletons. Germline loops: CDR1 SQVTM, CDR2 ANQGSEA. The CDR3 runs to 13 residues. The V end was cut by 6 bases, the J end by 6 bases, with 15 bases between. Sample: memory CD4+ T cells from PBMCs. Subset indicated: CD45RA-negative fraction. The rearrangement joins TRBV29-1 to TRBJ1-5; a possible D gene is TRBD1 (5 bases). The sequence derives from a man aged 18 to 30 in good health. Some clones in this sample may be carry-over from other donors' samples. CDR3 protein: CSVSDSLGQPQHF. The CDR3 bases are TGCAGCGTAAGTGACAGCTTGGGTCAGCCCCAGCATTTT. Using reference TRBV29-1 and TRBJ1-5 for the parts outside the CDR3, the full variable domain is SAVISQKPSRDICQRGTSLTIQCQVDSQVTMMFWYRQQPGQSLTLIATANQGSEATYESGFVIDKFPISRPNLTFSTLTVSNMSPEDSSIYLCSVSDSLGQPQHFGDGTRLSIL.